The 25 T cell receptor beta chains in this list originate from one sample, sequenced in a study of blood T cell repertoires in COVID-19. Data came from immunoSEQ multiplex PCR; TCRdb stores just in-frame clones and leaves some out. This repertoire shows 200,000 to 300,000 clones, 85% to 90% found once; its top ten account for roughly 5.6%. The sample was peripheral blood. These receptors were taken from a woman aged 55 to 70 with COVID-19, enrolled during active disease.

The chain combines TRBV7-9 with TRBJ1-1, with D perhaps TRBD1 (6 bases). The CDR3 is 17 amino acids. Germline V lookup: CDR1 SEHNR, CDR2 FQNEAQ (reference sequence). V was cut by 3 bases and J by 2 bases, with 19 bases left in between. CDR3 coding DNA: TGTGCCAGCAGCTTTAGGGTGTTTGGGACACCTAACACTGAAGCTTTCTTT. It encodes CASSFRVFGTPNTEAFF.

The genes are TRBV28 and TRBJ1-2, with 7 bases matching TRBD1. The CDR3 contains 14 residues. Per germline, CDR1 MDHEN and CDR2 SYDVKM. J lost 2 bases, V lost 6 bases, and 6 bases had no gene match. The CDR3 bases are TGTGCCAGCAGGCAAGGGACAGACAACTATGGCTACACCTTC. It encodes CASRQGTDNYGYTF.

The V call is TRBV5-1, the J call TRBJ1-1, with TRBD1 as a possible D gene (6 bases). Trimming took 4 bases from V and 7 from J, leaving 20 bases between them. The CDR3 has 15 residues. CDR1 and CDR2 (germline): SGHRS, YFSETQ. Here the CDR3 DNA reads TGCGCCAGCAGCCCAGTTGCGGGGGCGCTTGGTGAAGCTTTCTTT. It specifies CASSPVAGALGEAFF. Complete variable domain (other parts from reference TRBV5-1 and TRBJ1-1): KAGVTQTPRYLIKTRGQQVTLSCSPISGHRSVSWYQQTPGQGLQFLFEYFSETQRNKGNFPGRFSGRQFSNSRSEMNVSTLELGDSALYLCASSPVAGALGEAFFGQGTRLTVV.

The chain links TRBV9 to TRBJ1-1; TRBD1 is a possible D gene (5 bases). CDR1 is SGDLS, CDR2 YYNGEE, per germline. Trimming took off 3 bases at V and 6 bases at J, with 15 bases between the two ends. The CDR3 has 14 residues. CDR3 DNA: TGTGCCAGCAGCGCGGTGGGGGGTAGGGCTGAAGCTTTCTTT. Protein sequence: CASSAVGGRAEAFF.

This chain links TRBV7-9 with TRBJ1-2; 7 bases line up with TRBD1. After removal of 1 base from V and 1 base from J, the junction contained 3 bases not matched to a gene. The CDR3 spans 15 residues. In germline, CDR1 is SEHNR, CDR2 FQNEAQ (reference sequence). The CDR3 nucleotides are TGTGCCAGCAGCTTAGTGAACAGGGGTAACTATGGCTACACCTTC. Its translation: CASSLVNRGNYGYTF. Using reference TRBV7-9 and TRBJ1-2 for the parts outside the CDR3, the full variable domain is DTGVSQNPRHKITKRGQNVTFRCDPISEHNRLYWYRQTLGQGPEFLTYFQNEAQLEKSRLLSDRFSAERPKGSFSTLEIQRTEQGDSAMYLCASSLVNRGNYGYTFGSGTRLTVV.

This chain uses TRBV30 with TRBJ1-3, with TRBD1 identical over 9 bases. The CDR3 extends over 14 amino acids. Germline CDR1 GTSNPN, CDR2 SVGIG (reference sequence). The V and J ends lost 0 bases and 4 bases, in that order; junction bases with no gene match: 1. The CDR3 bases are TGTGCCTGGAGTGTACAGGGGGCGGGAAACACCATATATTTT. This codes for CAWSVQGAGNTIYF.

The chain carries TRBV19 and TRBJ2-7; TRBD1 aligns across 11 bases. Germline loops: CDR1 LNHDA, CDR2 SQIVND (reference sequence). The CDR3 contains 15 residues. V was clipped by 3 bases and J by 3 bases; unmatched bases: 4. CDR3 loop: CASSIMGQGGYEQYF. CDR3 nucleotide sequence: TGTGCCAGTAGTATTATGGGACAGGGGGGCTACGAGCAGTACTTC.

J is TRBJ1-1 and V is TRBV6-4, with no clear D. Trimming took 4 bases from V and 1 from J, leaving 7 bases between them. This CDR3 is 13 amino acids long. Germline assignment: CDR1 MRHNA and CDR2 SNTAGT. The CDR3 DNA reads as TGTGCCAGCAGTGTGGCCCCGAACACTGAAGCTTTCTTT. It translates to CASSVAPNTEAFF.

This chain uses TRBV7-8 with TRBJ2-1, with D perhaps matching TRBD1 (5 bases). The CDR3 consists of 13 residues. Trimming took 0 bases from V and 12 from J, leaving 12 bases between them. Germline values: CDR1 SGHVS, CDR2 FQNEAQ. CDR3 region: CASSLAHSQGQFF. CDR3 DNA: TGTGCCAGCAGCTTAGCGCATAGTCAGGGGCAGTTCTTC. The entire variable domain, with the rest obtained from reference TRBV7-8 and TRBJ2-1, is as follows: GAGVSQSPRYKVAKRGQDVALRCDPISGHVSLFWYQQALGQGPEFLTYFQNEAQLDKSGLPSDRFFAERPEGSVSTLKIQRTQQEDSAVYLCASSLAHSQGQFFGPGTRLTVL.

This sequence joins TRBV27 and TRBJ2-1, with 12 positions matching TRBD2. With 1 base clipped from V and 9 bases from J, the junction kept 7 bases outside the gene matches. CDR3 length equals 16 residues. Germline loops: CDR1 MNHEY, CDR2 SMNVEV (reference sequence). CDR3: CASSLFRTSGIFEQFF. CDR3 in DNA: TGTGCCAGCAGTTTATTCCGGACTAGCGGGATTTTTGAGCAGTTCTTC.

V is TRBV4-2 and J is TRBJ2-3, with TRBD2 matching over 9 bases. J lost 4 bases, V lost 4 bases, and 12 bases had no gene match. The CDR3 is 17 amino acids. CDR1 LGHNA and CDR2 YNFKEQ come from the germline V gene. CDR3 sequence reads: CASSLAFSGRAADTQYF. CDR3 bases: TGTGCCAGCAGCCTCGCCTTTAGCGGGAGAGCTGCAGATACGCAGTATTTT.

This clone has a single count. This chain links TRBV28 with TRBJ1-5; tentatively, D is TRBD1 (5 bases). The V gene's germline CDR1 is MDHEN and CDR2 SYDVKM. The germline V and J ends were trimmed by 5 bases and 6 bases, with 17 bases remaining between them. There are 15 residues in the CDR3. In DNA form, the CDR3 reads TGTGCCAGCAGTCCCCAATTCGGGGGTGCTCAGCCCCAGCATTTT. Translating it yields CASSPQFGGAQPQHF.

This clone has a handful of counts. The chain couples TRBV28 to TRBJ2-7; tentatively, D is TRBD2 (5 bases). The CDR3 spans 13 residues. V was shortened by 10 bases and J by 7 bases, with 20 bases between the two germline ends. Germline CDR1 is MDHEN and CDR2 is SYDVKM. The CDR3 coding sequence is TGTGCCACCCTCCGGGGTGGATATGGGGAGCAGTACTTC. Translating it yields CATLRGGYGEQYF.

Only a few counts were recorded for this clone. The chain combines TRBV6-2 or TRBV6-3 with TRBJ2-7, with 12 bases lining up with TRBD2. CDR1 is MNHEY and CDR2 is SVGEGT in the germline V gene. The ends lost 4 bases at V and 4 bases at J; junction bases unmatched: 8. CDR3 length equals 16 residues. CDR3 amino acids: CASSFRTSGIAYEQYF. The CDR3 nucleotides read TGTGCCAGCAGTTTCCGGACTAGCGGGATTGCTTACGAGCAGTACTTC.

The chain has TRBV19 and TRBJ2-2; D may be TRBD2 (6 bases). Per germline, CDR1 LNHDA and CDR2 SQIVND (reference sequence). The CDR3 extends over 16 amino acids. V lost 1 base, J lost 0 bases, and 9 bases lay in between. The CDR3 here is CASSIVGTSNTGELFF. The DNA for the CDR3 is TGTGCCAGTAGTATAGTTGGGACTTCGAACACCGGGGAGCTGTTTTTT.

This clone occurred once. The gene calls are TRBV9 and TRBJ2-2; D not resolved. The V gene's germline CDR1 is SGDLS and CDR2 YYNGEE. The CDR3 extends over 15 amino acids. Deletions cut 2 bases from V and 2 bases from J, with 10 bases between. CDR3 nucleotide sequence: TGTGCCAGCAGCGTTCTCAATAGAAACACCGGGGAGCTGTTTTTT. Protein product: CASSVLNRNTGELFF. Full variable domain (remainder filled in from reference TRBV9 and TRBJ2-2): DSGVTQTPKHLITATGQRVTLRCSPRSGDLSVYWYQQSLDQGLQFLIQYYNGEERAKGNILERFSAQQFPDLHSELNLSSLELGDSALYFCASSVLNRNTGELFFGEGSRLTVL.

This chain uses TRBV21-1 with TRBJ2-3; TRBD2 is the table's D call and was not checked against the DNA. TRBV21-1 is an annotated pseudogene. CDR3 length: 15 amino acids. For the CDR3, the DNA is TGTGCCAGCAGCAATCGGGGAGTTAGAACAGATACGCAGTATTTT. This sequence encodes CASSNRGVRTDTQYF.

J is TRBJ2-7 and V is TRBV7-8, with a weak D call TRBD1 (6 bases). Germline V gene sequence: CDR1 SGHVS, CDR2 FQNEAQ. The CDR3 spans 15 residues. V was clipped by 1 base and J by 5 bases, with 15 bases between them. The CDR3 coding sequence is TGTGCCAGCAGCTTAGAAGGGGGACGGGGAAACGAGCAGTACTTC. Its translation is CASSLEGGRGNEQYF.

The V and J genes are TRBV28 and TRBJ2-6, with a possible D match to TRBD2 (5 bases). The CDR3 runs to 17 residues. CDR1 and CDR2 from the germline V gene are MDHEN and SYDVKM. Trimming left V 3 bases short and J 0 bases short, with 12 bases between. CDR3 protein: CASSFTRKSSGANVLTF. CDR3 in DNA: TGTGCCAGCAGTTTTACTAGGAAAAGCTCTGGGGCCAACGTCCTGACTTTC.

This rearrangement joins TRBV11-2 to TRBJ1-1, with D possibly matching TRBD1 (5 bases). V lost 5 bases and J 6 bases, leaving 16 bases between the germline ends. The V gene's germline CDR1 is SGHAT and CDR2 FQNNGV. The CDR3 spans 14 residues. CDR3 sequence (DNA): TGTGCCAGCAGCCCGGTACGGGGGAGCGCTGAAGCTTTCTTT. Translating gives CASSPVRGSAEAFF.

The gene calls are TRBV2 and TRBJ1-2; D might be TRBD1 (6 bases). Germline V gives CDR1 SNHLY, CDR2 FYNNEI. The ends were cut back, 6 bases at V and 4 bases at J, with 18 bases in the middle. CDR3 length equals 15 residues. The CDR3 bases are TGTGCCAGCAGCGAACAGGGAGGACGGACCTATGGCTACACCTTC. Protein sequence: CASSEQGGRTYGYTF. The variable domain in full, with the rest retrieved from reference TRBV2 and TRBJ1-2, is EPEVTQTPSHQVTQMGQEVILRCVPISNHLYFYWYRQILGQKVEFLVSFYNNEISEKSEIFDDQFSVERPDGSNFTLKIRSTKLEDSAMYFCASSEQGGRTYGYTFGSGTRLTVV.

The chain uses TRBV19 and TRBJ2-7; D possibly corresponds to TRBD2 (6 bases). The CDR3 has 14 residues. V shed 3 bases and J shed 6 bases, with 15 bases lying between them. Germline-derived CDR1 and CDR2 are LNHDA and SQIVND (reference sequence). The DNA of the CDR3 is TGTGCCAGTAGTATGCAAGCGGGCGGCCTCGAGCAGTACTTC. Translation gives CASSMQAGGLEQYF.

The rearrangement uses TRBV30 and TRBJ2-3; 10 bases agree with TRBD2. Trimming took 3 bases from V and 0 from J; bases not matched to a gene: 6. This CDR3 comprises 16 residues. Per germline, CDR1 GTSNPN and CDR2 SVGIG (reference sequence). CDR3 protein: CAWSEGLADSTDTQYF. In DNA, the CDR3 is TGTGCCTGGAGCGAAGGACTAGCGGATAGCACAGATACGCAGTATTTT.

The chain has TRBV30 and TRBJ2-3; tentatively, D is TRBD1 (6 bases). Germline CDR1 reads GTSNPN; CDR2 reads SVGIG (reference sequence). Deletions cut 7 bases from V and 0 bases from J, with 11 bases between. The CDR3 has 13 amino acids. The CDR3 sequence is CAYRGSSTDTQYF. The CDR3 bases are TGTGCCTATAGGGGGAGCAGCACAGATACGCAGTATTTT.

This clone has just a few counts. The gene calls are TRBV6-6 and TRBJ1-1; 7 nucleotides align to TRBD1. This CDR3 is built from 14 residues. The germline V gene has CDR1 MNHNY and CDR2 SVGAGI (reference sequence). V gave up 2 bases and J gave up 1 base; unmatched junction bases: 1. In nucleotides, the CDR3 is TGTGCCAGCAGTTACAACAGGGGGAACACTGAAGCTTTCTTT. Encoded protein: CASSYNRGNTEAFF.